This TCR beta chain was identified in a study of CD8 T cells in Susac syndrome. Findings and caveats of the study: An acknowledgment was made by the study that its TCR sequencing and HLA analysis involved relatively few individuals.

As for this clonotype: Its antigen is unknown.

Reverse transcription used about 0.45 to 1 ug RNA and random hexamers. An immunoSEQ multiplex PCR generated amplified TCR beta CDR3 products spanning 54 Vbeta and 13 Jbeta. A single record per CDR3 protein comes from TCRdb applying MiXCR to the immunoSEQ multiplex PCR reads. The sample records roughly 80,000 distinct CDR3 sequences, 90% to 95% being singletons. This CDR3 is built from 16 residues. Germline values: CDR1 MGHRA, CDR2 YSYEKL. V gave up 1 base and J gave up 5 bases; unmatched junction bases: 6. The sequenced target, TCR beta, came from blood CD8+ and CD4+ T cells. It was negative isolation that provided the CD8+ and CD4+ T cells, whereas TEMRA cells were enriched by FACS.

The source material was CD8+ T cells from PBMCs. The V gene is TRBV4-1, the J gene TRBJ2-2, with TRBD1 matching over 8 bases. The sequence came from a human donor in good health. CDR3 sequence (DNA): TGCGCCAGCAGCCAAGGACTGGACAGGGAAACCGGGGAGCTGTTTTTT. It yields the protein CASSQGLDRETGELFF.